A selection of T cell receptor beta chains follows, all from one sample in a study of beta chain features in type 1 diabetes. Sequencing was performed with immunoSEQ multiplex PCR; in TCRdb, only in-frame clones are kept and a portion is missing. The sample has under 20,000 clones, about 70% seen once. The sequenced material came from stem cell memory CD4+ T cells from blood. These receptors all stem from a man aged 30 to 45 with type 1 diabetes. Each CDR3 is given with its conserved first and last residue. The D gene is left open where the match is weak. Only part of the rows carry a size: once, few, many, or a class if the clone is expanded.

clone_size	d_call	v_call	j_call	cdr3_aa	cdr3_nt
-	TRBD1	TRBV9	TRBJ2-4	CASSVPGQNIQYF	TGTGCCAGCAGCGTCCCGGGACAGAACATTCAGTACTTC
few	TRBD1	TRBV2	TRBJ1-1	CASQDRVNTEAFF	TGTGCCAGCCAAGACAGGGTGAACACTGAAGCTTTCTTT
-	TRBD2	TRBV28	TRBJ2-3	CASSPPFAGGQRDTQYF	TGTGCCAGCAGTCCACCCTTTGCGGGGGGGCAGAGAGATACGCAGTATTTT
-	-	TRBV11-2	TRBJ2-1	CASSSEQGREQFF	TGTGCCAGCAGCTCGGAACAGGGTCGGGAGCAGTTCTTC
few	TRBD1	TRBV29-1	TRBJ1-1	CSVDVGQGAPKTEAFF	TGCAGCGTTGATGTGGGACAGGGGGCGCCGAAGACTGAAGCTTTCTTT
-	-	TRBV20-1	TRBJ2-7	CSARDPPVQYF	TGCAGTGCTAGAGATCCCCCGGTGCAGTACTTC
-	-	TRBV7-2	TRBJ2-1	CASSFGLAYNEQFF	TGTGCCAGCAGCTTCGGTCTAGCCTACAATGAGCAGTTCTTC
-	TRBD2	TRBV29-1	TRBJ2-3	CSVEGGEDTDTQYF	TGCAGCGTCGAGGGAGGGGAGGATACAGATACGCAGTATTTT
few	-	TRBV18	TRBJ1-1	CASSPDQGHTEAFF	TGTGCCAGCTCACCTGACCAGGGTCACACTGAAGCTTTCTTT
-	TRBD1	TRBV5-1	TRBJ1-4	CASSPGQGNEKLFF	TGCGCCAGCAGCCCGGGACAGGGTAATGAAAAACTGTTTTTT
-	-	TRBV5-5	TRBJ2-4	CASSRLETLEEYF	TGTGCCAGCAGTCGTCTAGAGACCCTGGAAGAGTACTTC
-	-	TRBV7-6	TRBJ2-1	CASSLVNRGEQFF	TGTGCCAGCAGCTTAGTTAACCGGGGTGAGCAGTTCTTC
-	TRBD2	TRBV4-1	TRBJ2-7	CASSQESAAGGYEQYF	TGCGCCAGCAGCCAAGAGTCGGCCGCGGGGGGTTACGAGCAGTACTTC
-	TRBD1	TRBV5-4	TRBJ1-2	CASSRDRGYNYGYTF	TGTGCCAGCAGCCGGGACAGGGGATACAACTATGGCTACACCTTC
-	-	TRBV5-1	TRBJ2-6	CASSLTGYGANVLTF	TGCGCCAGCAGCTTGACGGGGTATGGGGCCAACGTCCTGACTTTC
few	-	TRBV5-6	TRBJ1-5	CASSLNTGKQPQHF	TGTGCCAGCAGCCTTAATACAGGGAAGCAGCCCCAGCATTTT
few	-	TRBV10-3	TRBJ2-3	CAIGALTASSTDTQYF	TGTGCCATCGGAGCGCTGACAGCCTCTAGCACAGATACGCAGTATTTT
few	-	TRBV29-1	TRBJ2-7	CSGMEGSYEQYF	TGCAGCGGGATGGAGGGATCCTACGAGCAGTACTTC
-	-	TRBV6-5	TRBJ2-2	CATTARGSLSGELFF	TGTGCCACCACCGCTCGGGGATCCCTTTCCGGGGAGCTGTTTTTT
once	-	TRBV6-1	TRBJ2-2	CASPHGNTGELFF	TGTGCCAGCCCCCACGGGAACACCGGGGAGCTGTTTTTT
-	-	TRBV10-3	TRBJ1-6	CAIGWRQNSPLHF	TGTGCCATCGGGTGGCGGCAAAATTCACCCCTCCACTTT
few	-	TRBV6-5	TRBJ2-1	CASSSAGQYNEQFF	TGTGCCAGCAGTTCTGCGGGACAGTACAATGAGCAGTTCTTC
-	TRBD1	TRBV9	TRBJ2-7	CASSVNGQGAGEQYF	TGTGCCAGCAGCGTAAACGGGCAGGGGGCCGGCGAGCAGTACTTC
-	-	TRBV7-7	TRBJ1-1	CASSFTTGPLRNTEAFF	TGTGCTAGCAGCTTCACCACAGGGCCTTTAAGGAACACTGAAGCTTTCTTT
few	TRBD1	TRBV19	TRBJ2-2	CASRDRGSTGELFF	TGTGCCAGTCGGGACAGGGGTTCCACCGGGGAGCTGTTTTTT
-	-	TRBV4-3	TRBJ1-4	CASSQGEGLNEKLFF	TGCGCCAGCAGCCAAGGGGAGGGACTTAATGAAAAACTGTTTTTT
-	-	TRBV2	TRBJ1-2	CASTQELYGYTF	TGTGCCAGCACTCAGGAACTCTATGGCTACACCTTC
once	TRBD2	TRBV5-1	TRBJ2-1	CASSSPSGYDNEQFF	TGCGCCAGCAGCAGCCCTAGCGGATATGACAATGAGCAGTTCTTC
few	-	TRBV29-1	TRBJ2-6	CSALPRGTGANVLTF	TGCAGCGCCCTGCCCCGGGGGACGGGGGCCAACGTCCTGACTTTC
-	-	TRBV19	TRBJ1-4	CASSRGSHREKLFF	TGTGCCAGTAGTAGGGGCAGCCATCGGGAAAAACTGTTTTTT